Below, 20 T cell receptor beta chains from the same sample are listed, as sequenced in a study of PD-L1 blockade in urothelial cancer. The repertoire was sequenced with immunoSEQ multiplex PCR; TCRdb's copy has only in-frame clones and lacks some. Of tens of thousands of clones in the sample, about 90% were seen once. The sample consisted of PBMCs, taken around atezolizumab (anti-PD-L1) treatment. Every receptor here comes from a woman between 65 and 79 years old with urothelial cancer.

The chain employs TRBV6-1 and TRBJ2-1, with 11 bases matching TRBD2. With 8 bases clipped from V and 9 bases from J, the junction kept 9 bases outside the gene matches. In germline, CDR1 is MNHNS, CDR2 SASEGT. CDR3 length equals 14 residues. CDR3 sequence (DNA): TGTGCCAGCCATTTAGCGGGGGGGCCGGGTGAGCAGTTCTTC. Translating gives CASHLAGGPGEQFF.

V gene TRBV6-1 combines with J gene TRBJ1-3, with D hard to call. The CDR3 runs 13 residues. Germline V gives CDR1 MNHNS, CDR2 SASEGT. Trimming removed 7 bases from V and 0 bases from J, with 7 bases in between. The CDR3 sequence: CASTMSSGNTIYF. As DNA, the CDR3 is TGTGCCAGCACCATGAGCTCTGGAAACACCATATATTTT.

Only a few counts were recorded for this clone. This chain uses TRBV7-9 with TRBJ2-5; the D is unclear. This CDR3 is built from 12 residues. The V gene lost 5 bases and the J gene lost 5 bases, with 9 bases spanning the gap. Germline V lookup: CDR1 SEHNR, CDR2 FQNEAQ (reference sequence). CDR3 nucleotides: TGTGCCAGCAGCCGTATCGGGGAGACCCAGTACTTC. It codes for CASSRIGETQYF.

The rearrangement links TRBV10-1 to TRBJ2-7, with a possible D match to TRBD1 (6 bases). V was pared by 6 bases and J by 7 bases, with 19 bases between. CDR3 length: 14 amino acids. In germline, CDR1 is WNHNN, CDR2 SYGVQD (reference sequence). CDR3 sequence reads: CASSRDIHSGEQYF. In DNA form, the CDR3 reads TGCGCCAGCAGCCGGGACATCCATTCAGGGGAGCAGTACTTC.

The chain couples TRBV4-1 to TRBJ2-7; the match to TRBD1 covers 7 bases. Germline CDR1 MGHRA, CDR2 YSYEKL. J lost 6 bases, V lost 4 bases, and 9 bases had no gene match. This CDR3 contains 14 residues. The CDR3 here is CASSPQGERGEQYF. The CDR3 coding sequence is TGCGCCAGCAGCCCGCAGGGGGAAAGGGGCGAGCAGTACTTC.

CDR3 sequence reads: CASSLDGLAGNTGELFF. DNA of the CDR3: TGTGCCAGCAGCCTGGACGGACTAGCGGGGAACACCGGGGAGCTGTTTTTT. The chain has TRBV5-4 and TRBJ2-2; 11 nucleotides align to TRBD2. V shed 4 bases, J shed 1 base, and the junction held 6 bases outside the gene matches. This CDR3 region has 17 residues. Germline CDR1 is SGHNT and CDR2 is YYREEE (reference sequence).

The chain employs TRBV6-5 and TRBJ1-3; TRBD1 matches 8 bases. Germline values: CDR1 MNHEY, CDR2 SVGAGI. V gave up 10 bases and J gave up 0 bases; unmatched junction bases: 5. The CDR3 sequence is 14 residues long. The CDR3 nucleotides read TGTGCCACCGGGACAGGAAGCTCTGGAAACACCATATATTTT. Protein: CATGTGSSGNTIYF.

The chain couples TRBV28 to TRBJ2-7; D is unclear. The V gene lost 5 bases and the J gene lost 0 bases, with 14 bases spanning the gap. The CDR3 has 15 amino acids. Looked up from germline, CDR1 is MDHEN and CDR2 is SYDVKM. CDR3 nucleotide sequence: TGTGCCAGCAGTCCCCCAGTGATGAACTCCTACGAGCAGTACTTC. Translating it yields CASSPPVMNSYEQYF.

The CDR3 protein is CAISIPQKSREGQGAADTQYF. CDR3 DNA sequence: TGTGCCATCAGTATACCACAGAAATCCCGGGAGGGACAGGGGGCCGCAGATACGCAGTATTTT. The J gene is TRBJ2-3, the V gene TRBV10-3, with 12 bases that match TRBD1. Germline CDR1 ENHRY, CDR2 SYGVKD. The V gene end was trimmed by 5 bases and the J gene end by 4 bases; junction bases not matched to a gene: 22. This CDR3 region has 21 residues.

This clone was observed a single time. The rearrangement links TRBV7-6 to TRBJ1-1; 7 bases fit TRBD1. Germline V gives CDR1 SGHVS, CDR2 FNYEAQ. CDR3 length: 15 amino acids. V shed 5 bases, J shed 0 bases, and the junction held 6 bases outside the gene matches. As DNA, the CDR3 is TGTGCCAGCAGCCCCGGGACAGATTTGAACACTGAAGCTTTCTTT. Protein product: CASSPGTDLNTEAFF.

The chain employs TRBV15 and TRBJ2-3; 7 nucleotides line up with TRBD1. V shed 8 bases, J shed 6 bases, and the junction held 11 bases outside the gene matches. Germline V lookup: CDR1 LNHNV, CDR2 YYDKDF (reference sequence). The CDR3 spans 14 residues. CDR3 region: CATALGQQWDTQYF. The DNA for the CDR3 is TGTGCCACCGCGCTGGGACAGCAGTGGGATACGCAGTATTTT.

The CDR3 sequence is CASSLARIRGGEQETQYF. The CDR3 coding sequence is TGTGCCAGCAGCTTAGCGCGGATTAGGGGGGGAGAACAAGAGACCCAGTACTTC. The chain couples TRBV7-2 to TRBJ2-5; tentative D call: TRBD2 (7 bases). V lost 0 bases and J lost 2, with 19 bases in between. CDR1 SGHTA and CDR2 FQGNSA come from the germline V gene. The CDR3 sequence is 18 residues long.

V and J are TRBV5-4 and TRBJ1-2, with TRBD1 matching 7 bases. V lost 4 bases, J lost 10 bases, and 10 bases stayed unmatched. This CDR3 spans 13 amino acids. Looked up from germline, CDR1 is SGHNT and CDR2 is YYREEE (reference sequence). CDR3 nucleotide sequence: TGTGCCAGCAGCGGGTGGACAGGCGAGGTCTACACCTTC. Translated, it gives CASSGWTGEVYTF.

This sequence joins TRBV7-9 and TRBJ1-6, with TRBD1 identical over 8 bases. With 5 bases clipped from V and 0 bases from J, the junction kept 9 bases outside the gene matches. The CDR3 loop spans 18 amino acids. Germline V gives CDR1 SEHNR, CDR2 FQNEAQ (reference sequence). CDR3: CASSRDRGGSSYNSPLHF. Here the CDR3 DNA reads TGTGCCAGCAGCCGTGACAGGGGAGGGAGCTCCTATAATTCACCCCTCCACTTT.

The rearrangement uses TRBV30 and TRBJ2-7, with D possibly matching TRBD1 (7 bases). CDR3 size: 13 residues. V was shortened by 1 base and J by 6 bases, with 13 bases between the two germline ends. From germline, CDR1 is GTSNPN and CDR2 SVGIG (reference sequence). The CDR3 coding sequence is TGTGCCTGGAGTGGACAGGGAGGTGGCGAGCAGTACTTC. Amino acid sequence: CAWSGQGGGEQYF. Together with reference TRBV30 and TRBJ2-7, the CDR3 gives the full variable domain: SQTIHQWPATLVQPVGSPLSLECTVEGTSNPNLYWYRQAAGRGLQLLFYSVGIGQISSEVPQNLSASRPQDRQFILSSKKLLLSDSGFYLCAWSGQGGGEQYFGPGTRLTVT.

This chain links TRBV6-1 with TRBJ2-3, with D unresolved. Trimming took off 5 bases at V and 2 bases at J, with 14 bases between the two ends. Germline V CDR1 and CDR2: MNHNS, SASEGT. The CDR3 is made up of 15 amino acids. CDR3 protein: CASSSQQSYTDTQYF. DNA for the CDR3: TGTGCCAGCAGTTCTCAACAGAGTTACACAGATACGCAGTATTTT.

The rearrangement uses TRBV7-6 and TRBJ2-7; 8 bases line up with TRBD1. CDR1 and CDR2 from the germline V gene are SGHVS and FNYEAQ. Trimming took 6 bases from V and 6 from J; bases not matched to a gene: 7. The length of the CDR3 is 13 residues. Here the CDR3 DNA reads TGTGCCAGCAGGCGAGGACAGGGAGCCGAGCAGTACTTC. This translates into CASRRGQGAEQYF.

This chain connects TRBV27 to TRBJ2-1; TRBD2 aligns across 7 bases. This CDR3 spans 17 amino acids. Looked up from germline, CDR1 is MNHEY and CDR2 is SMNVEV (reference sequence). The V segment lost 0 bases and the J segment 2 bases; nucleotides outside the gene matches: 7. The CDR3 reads CASSLSGAGDPYNEQFF. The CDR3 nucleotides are TGTGCCAGCAGTTTATCCGGGGCGGGGGACCCCTACAATGAGCAGTTCTTC.

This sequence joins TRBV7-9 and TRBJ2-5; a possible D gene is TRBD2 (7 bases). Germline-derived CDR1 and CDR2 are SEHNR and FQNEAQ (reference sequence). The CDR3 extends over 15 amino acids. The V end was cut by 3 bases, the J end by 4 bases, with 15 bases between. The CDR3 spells CASSLGYREGETQYF. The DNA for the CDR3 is TGTGCCAGCAGCTTGGGATACAGGGAGGGAGAGACCCAGTACTTC.

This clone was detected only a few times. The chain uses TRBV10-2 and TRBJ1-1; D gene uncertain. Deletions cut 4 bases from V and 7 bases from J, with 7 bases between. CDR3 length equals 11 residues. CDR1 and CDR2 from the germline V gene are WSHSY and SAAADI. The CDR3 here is CASSGHHEAFF. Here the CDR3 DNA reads TGCGCCAGCAGTGGGCACCATGAAGCTTTCTTT.